This is a list of T cell receptor beta chains from one sample in a study of shared clonotypes between healthy human individuals. Assay: immunoSEQ multiplex PCR; the TCRdb copy retains only in-frame clones and omits some. The sample lists over 2 million clones, around 90% occurring once. The sequencing sample was made of naive CD4+ T cells from PBMCs. Receptor source: a man younger than 35 in good health. Some clones in this sample may be carry-over from other donors' samples. The CDR3 runs from the conserved cysteine through the conserved F or W. D genes are given only for firm matches. Size is stated for part of the rows, as once, few or many counts, or as a class when the clone is expanded.

clone size	J gene	D gene	V gene	CDR3 protein	CDR3 DNA
.	TRBJ1-2	TRBD1	TRBV28	CASSLTGAGYTF	TGTGCCAGCAGTTTAACAGGGGCTGGCTACACCTTC
.	TRBJ2-7	.	TRBV6-5	CASRVSGEQYF	TGTGCCAGCCGGGTCTCTGGAGAGCAGTACTTC
.	TRBJ1-2	.	TRBV9	CASSVEGWDGYTF	TGTGCCAGCAGCGTAGAGGGTTGGGATGGCTACACCTTC
.	TRBJ2-7	TRBD2	TRBV10-3	CAISLLAVSSYEQYF	TGTGCCATCAGCCTCCTAGCGGTTAGCTCCTACGAGCAGTACTTC
.	TRBJ2-5	.	TRBV5-4	CASSVWPQETQYF	TGTGCCAGCAGCGTATGGCCCCAAGAGACCCAGTACTTC
.	TRBJ1-2	.	TRBV7-2	CASSLSRQGGGYTF	TGTGCCAGCAGCTTATCACGGCAGGGCGGAGGCTACACCTTC
.	TRBJ1-2	.	TRBV9	CASSVEGTGYTF	TGTGCCAGCAGCGTAGAGGGGACAGGCTACACCTTC
.	TRBJ2-7	TRBD1	TRBV6-5	CASSRTTGRYEQYF	TGTGCCAGCAGTCGAACGACAGGGCGCTACGAGCAGTACTTC
.	TRBJ2-1	.	TRBV5-4	CASSLGADSYNEQFF	TGTGCCAGCAGCTTGGGCGCAGACTCCTACAATGAGCAGTTCTTC
.	TRBJ1-1	.	TRBV5-6	CASSLMNTEAFF	TGTGCCAGCAGCTTGATGAACACTGAAGCTTTCTTT
.	TRBJ2-1	TRBD2	TRBV19	CASSMVLAGENEQFF	TGTGCCAGTAGTATGGTGCTAGCGGGAGAGAATGAGCAGTTCTTC
.	TRBJ1-1	.	TRBV4-2	CASSFGQFEAFF	TGTGCCAGCAGCTTTGGGCAGTTCGAAGCTTTCTTT
.	TRBJ1-4	.	TRBV7-2	CASSPPGRGNEKLFF	TGTGCCAGCAGCCCCCCGGGACGGGGAAATGAAAAACTGTTTTTT
.	TRBJ2-7	TRBD2	TRBV28	CASSLAGGLYEQYF	TGTGCCAGCAGTCTAGCGGGAGGGCTGTACGAGCAGTACTTC
few	TRBJ1-1	.	TRBV28	CASSLWPDTEAFF	TGTGCCAGCAGTTTATGGCCAGACACTGAAGCTTTCTTT
.	TRBJ1-2	.	TRBV9	CASNREGPNYGYTF	TGTGCCAGCAACAGGGAGGGGCCTAACTATGGCTACACCTTC
once	TRBJ1-2	TRBD1	TRBV6-1	CASQGAGYGYTF	TGTGCCAGTCAGGGGGCAGGCTATGGCTACACCTTC
.	TRBJ2-1	.	TRBV5-4	CASSLGADAEQFF	TGTGCCAGCAGCTTAGGTGCAGACGCCGAGCAGTTCTTC
.	TRBJ2-3	.	TRBV9	CASSVDTALDTQYF	TGTGCCAGCAGCGTAGACACGGCGTTAGATACGCAGTATTTT